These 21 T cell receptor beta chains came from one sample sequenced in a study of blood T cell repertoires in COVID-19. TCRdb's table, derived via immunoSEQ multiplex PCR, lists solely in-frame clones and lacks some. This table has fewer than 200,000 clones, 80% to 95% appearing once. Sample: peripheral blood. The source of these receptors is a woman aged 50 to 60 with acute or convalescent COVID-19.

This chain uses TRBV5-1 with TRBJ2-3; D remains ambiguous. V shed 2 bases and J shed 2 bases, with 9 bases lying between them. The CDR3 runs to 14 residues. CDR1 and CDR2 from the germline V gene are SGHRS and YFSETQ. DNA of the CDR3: TGCGCCAGCAGCTTATTCGCTACCACAGATACGCAGTATTTT. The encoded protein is CASSLFATTDTQYF.

CDR3 coding DNA: TGTGCCAGCAGTTTTAGACAGGGTAACTACGAGCAGTACTTC. The encoded protein is CASSFRQGNYEQYF. The V gene is TRBV11-2, the J gene TRBJ2-7, with 7 bases fitting TRBD1. CDR3 length: 14 residues. CDR1 and CDR2 (germline): SGHAT, FQNNGV. The V gene end was trimmed by 6 bases and the J gene end by 3 bases; junction bases not matched to a gene: 8.

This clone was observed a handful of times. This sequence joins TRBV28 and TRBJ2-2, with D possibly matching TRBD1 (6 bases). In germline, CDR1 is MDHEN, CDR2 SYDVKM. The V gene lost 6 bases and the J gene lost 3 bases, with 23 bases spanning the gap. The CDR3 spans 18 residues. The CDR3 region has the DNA TGTGCCAGCAGCCCTCGACAGGAAAGGCTTCAGGACACCGGGGAGCTGTTTTTT. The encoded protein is CASSPRQERLQDTGELFF.

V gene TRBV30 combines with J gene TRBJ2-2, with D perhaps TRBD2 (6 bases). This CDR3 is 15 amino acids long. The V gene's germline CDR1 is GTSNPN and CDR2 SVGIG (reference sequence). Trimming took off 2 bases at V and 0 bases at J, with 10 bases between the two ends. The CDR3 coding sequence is TGTGCCTGGAGTATGGGAGGATCGAACACCGGGGAGCTGTTTTTT. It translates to CAWSMGGSNTGELFF.

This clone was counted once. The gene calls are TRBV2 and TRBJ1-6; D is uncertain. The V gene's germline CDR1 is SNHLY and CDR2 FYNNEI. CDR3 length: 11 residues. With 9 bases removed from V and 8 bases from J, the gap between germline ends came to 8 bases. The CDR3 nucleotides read TGTGCCAGGGGGAGGGATTCACCCCTCCACTTT. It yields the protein CARGRDSPLHF. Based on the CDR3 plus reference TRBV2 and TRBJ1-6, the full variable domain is EPEVTQTPSHQVTQMGQEVILRCVPISNHLYFYWYRQILGQKVEFLVSFYNNEISEKSEIFDDQFSVERPDGSNFTLKIRSTKLEDSAMYFCARGRDSPLHFGNGTRLTVT.

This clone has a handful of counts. CDR3 loop: CASSPQGAGELFF. Here the CDR3 DNA reads TGTGCCAGCTCACCACAGGGGGCCGGGGAGCTGTTTTTT. V and J are TRBV18 and TRBJ2-2; maybe TRBD1 (6 bases). This CDR3 comprises 13 residues. The germline gives CDR1 KGHSH, CDR2 LQKENI. The V and J ends lost 1 base and 6 bases respectively, with 6 bases between them.

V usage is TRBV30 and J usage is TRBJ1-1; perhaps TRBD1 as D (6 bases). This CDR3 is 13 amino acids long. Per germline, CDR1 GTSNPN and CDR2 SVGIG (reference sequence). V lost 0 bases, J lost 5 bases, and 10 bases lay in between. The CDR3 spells CAWSVNQGTEAFF. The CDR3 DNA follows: TGTGCCTGGAGTGTAAACCAGGGGACTGAAGCTTTCTTT.

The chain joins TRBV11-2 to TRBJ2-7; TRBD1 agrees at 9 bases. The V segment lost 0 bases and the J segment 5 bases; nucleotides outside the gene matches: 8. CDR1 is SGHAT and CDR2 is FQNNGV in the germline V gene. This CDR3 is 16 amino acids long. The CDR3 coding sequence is TGTGCCAGCAGCTTAGATCGGCGGGACAGGGTTAACGAGCAGTACTTC. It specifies CASSLDRRDRVNEQYF. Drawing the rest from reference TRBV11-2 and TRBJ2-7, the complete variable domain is EAGVAQSPRYKIIEKRQSVAFWCNPISGHATLYWYQQILGQGPKLLIQFQNNGVVDDSQLPKDRFSAERLKGVDSTLKIQPAKLEDSAVYLCASSLDRRDRVNEQYFGPGTRLTVT.

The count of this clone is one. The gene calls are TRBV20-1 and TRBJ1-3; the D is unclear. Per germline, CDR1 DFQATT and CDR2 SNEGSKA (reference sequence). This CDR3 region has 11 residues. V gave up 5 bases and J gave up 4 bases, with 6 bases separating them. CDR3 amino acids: CSAGTGNTIYF. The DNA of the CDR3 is TGCAGTGCTGGCACCGGAAACACCATATATTTT.

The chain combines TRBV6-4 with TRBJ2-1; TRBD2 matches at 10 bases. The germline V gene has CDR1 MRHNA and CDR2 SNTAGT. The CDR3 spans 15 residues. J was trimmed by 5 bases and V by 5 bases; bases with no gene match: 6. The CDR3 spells CASSWLAGANNEQFF. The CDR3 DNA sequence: TGTGCCAGCAGTTGGCTAGCGGGGGCAAACAATGAGCAGTTCTTC.

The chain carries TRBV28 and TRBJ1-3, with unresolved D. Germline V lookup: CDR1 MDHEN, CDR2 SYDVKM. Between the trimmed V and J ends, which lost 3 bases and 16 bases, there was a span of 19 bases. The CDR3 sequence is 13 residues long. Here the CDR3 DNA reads TGTGCCAGCAGTTTGCCTCATCCCGGTCTAACTTATTTT. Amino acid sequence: CASSLPHPGLTYF.

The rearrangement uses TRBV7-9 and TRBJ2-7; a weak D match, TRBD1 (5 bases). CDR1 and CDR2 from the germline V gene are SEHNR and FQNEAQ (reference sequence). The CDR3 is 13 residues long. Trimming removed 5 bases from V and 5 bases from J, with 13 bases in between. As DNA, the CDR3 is TGTGCCAGCAGCCTGGACACGACCCACGAGCAGTACTTC. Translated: CASSLDTTHEQYF.

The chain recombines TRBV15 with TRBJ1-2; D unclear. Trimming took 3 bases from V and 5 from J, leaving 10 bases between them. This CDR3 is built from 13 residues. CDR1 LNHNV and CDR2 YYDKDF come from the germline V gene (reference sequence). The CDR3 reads CATSRSTEYGYTF. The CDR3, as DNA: TGTGCCACCAGCAGGTCAACAGAGTATGGCTACACCTTC.

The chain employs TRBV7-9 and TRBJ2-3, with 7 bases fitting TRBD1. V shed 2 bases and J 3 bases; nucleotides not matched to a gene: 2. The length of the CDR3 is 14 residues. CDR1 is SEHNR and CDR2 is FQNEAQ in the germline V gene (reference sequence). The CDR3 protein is CASSLLQGTDTQYF. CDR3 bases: TGTGCCAGCAGCTTACTACAGGGGACAGATACGCAGTATTTT.

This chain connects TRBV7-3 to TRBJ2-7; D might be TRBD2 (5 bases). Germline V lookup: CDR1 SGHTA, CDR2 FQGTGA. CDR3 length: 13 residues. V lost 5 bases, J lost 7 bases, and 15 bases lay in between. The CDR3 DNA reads TGTGCCAGCAGCCTTGGCCAATCGGGGGAGCAGTACTTC. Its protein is CASSLGQSGEQYF.

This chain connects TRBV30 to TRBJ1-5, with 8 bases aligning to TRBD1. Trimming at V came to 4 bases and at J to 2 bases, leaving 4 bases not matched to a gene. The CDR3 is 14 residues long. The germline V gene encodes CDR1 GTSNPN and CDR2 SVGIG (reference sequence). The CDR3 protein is CAWNQGAGNQPQHF. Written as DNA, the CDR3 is TGTGCCTGGAATCAGGGGGCTGGCAATCAGCCCCAGCATTTT.

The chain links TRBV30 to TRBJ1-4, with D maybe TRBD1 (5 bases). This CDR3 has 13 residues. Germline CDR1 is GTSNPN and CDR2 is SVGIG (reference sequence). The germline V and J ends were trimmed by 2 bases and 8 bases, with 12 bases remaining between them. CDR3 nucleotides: TGTGCCTGGAGTAACGGGGGGAGGGAAAAACTGTTTTTT. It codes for CAWSNGGREKLFF.

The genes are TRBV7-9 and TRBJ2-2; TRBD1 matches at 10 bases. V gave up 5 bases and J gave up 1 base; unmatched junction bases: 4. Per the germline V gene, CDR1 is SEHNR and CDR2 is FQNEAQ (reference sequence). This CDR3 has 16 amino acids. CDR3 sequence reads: CASSPRDRGNTGELFF. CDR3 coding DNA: TGTGCCAGCAGCCCCAGGGACAGGGGGAACACCGGGGAGCTGTTTTTT.

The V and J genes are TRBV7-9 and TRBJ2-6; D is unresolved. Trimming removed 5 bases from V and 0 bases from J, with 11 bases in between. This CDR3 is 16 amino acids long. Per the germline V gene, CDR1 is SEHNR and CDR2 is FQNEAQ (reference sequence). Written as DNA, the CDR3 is TGTGCCAGCAGCGTTAAAGAACACTCTGGGGCCAACGTCCTGACTTTC. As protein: CASSVKEHSGANVLTF.

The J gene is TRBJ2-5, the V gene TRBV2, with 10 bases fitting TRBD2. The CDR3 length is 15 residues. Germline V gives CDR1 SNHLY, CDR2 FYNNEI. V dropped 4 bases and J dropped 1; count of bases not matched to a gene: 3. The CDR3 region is CASSGAGGIQETQYF. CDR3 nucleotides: TGTGCCAGCAGTGGAGCGGGGGGGATCCAAGAGACCCAGTACTTC.

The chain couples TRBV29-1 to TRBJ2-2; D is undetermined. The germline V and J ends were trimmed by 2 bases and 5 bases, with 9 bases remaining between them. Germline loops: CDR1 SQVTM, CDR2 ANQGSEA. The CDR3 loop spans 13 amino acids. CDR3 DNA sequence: TGCAGCGTTGAAATGACACCAACCGGGGAGCTGTTTTTT. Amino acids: CSVEMTPTGELFF.